These 25 T cell receptor beta chains came from one sample sequenced in a study of cytomegalovirus exposure and HLA in healthy donors (dated by TCRdb to 2016 to 2017). Preparation of the library involved the immunoSEQ multiplex PCR assay. For the multiplex PCR, a mixture combining 60 forward primers for TCR Vbeta segments and 13 reverse primers for TCR Jbeta segments was used. Imported from immuneACCESS, the table was reduced by TCRdb to in-frame sequences with V and J called. These copies leave out some clones; in studies compared against another copy, an unresolved V gene accounts for under half, and the cause of the remainder is not known. The sample records over 150,000 clones, roughly 81% of which are singletons. Together, the top ten hold roughly 5.2% of the sample. Sequenced material: PBMCs. These receptors were taken from a girl between 5 and 17 years old in good health and CMV-seropositive.

This clone was observed a handful of times. V usage is TRBV18 and J usage is TRBJ1-5; D perhaps matches TRBD1 (5 bases). Germline loops: CDR1 KGHSH, CDR2 LQKENI. Trimming removed 2 bases from V and 0 bases from J, with 14 bases in between. There are 17 residues in the CDR3. The CDR3 reads CASSPGAGQSSNQPQHF. As DNA, the CDR3 is TGTGCCAGCTCACCAGGGGCGGGGCAGTCTAGCAATCAGCCCCAGCATTTT.

The chain is built from TRBV7-9 and TRBJ2-3; 7 nucleotides align to TRBD2. Losses at the gene ends were 3 bases for V and 2 bases for J; bases not matched to a gene: 8. Germline loops: CDR1 SEHNR, CDR2 FQNEAQ (reference sequence). CDR3 length: 16 residues. CDR3 amino acids: CASSLNSGETTDTQYF. CDR3 nucleotide sequence: TGTGCCAGCAGCTTGAACAGCGGGGAGACCACAGATACGCAGTATTTT. The full variable domain, in which reference TRBV7-9 and TRBJ2-3 provide the parts outside the CDR3, is DTGVSQNPRHKITKRGQNVTFRCDPISEHNRLYWYRQTLGQGPEFLTYFQNEAQLEKSRLLSDRFSAERPKGSFSTLEIQRTEQGDSAMYLCASSLNSGETTDTQYFGPGTRLTVL.

The V gene is TRBV5-1, the J gene TRBJ2-5, with a possible D match to TRBD1 (5 bases). With 4 bases removed from V and 0 bases from J, the gap between germline ends came to 10 bases. CDR3 length: 14 residues. CDR1 and CDR2 (germline): SGHRS, YFSETQ. The CDR3, as DNA: TGCGCCAGCAGCACAGGTCGGAACCAAGAGACCCAGTACTTC. Its translation: CASSTGRNQETQYF.

V is TRBV10-3 and J is TRBJ1-1, with no clear D. The V end was cut by 5 bases, the J end by 1 base, with 5 bases between. CDR1 is ENHRY, CDR2 SYGVKD, per germline. The CDR3 consists of 12 residues. CDR3 residues: CAISPGNTEAFF. The CDR3 region has the DNA TGTGCCATCAGTCCGGGGAACACTGAAGCTTTCTTT.

The chain recombines TRBV30 with TRBJ1-2; D is unresolved. V lost 5 bases and J 4 bases, leaving 8 bases between the germline ends. The CDR3 extends over 11 amino acids. CDR1 and CDR2 from the germline V gene are GTSNPN and SVGIG (reference sequence). The CDR3 is CAWVTSYGYTF. The CDR3 DNA reads as TGTGCCTGGGTCACTAGCTATGGCTACACCTTC.

The rearrangement uses TRBV10-3 and TRBJ2-5, with 11 bases aligning to TRBD1. This CDR3 contains 13 residues. Looked up from germline, CDR1 is ENHRY and CDR2 is SYGVKD. V dropped 7 bases and J dropped 5; count of bases not matched to a gene: 3. CDR3 sequence: CAINRDRGETQYF. The DNA for the CDR3 is TGTGCCATCAACCGGGACAGGGGGGAGACCCAGTACTTC.

The J gene is TRBJ2-3, the V gene TRBV27; 10 bases align to TRBD2. The CDR3 extends over 14 amino acids. Germline-derived CDR1 and CDR2 are MNHEY and SMNVEV (reference sequence). With V trimmed by 8 bases and J by 5 bases, 7 bases remained unmatched. CDR3 DNA sequence: TGTGCCAGCCGAACGAGCGGGGGGGGAGATACGCAGTATTTT. Translating gives CASRTSGGGDTQYF.

V is TRBV19 and J is TRBJ1-5; D call uncertain. V lost 3 bases and J 4 bases, leaving 16 bases between the germline ends. The germline V gene has CDR1 LNHDA and CDR2 SQIVND (reference sequence). The CDR3 runs 16 residues. The DNA of the CDR3 is TGTGCCAGTAGTATTCCCCCGGGGAAAGGGAATCAGCCCCAGCATTTT. Protein: CASSIPPGKGNQPQHF. Complete variable domain (other parts from reference TRBV19 and TRBJ1-5): DGGITQSPKYLFRKEGQNVTLSCEQNLNHDAMYWYRQDPGQGLRLIYYSQIVNDFQKGDIAEGYSVSREKKESFPLTVTSAQKNPTAFYLCASSIPPGKGNQPQHFGDGTRLSIL.

This clone was observed once. The chain recombines TRBV11-2 with TRBJ2-7; 9 bases agree with TRBD2. The V segment lost 1 base and the J segment 3 bases; nucleotides outside the gene matches: 7. Germline V gene data show CDR1 as SGHAT and CDR2 as FQNNGV. The CDR3 covers 16 residues. CDR3 protein: CASSLVGSGGGYEQYF. CDR3 DNA sequence: TGTGCCAGCAGCTTAGTGGGTAGCGGGGGAGGCTACGAGCAGTACTTC.

CDR3 loop: CASSPLDSLPANYGYTF. The CDR3 region has the DNA TGTGCCAGCTCACCACTGGACAGCCTTCCAGCTAACTATGGCTACACCTTC. The V and J genes are TRBV18 and TRBJ1-2, with a weak D call TRBD1 (6 bases). This CDR3 region has 17 residues. Germline loops: CDR1 KGHSH, CDR2 LQKENI. Trimming took 1 base from V and 0 from J, leaving 15 bases between them. Variable domain in full (rest from reference TRBV18 and TRBJ1-2): NAGVMQNPRHLVRRRGQEARLRCSPMKGHSHVYWYRQLPEEGLKFMVYLQKENIIDESGMPKERFSAEFPKEGPSILRIQQVVRGDSAAYFCASSPLDSLPANYGYTFGSGTRLTVV.

The chain uses TRBV6-5 and TRBJ1-4; the D is unclear. The V end was cut by 2 bases, the J end by 8 bases, with 12 bases between. This CDR3 is built from 14 residues. Looked up from germline, CDR1 is MNHEY and CDR2 is SVGAGI. The CDR3 sequence is CASSYEGSFEKLFF. The CDR3 nucleotides read TGTGCCAGCAGTTACGAAGGGAGCTTCGAAAAACTGTTTTTT.

Written as DNA, the CDR3 is TGTGCCAGCAGTATTGGGACTGGACAGGGGAGTACTGAAGCTTTCTTT. This codes for CASSIGTGQGSTEAFF. This chain links TRBV5-4 with TRBJ1-1, with 9 bases identical to TRBD1. Germline V gives CDR1 SGHNT, CDR2 YYREEE (reference sequence). CDR3 length: 16 amino acids. Trimming cost V 5 bases and J 5 bases; bases outside gene matches: 13. Together with reference TRBV5-4 and TRBJ1-1, the CDR3 gives the full variable domain: ETGVTQSPTHLIKTRGQQVTLRCSSQSGHNTVSWYQQALGQGPQFIFQYYREEENGRGNFPPRFSGLQFPNYSSELNVNALELDDSALYLCASSIGTGQGSTEAFFGQGTRLTVV.

The chain uses TRBV29-1 and TRBJ2-3; 7 nucleotides line up with TRBD2. The J segment lost 3 bases and the V segment lost 3 bases, leaving 3 bases of the junction unmatched. This CDR3 region has 13 residues. Germline CDR1 and CDR2: SQVTM and ANQGSEA. The CDR3 is CSVDGGGTDTQYF. The DNA for the CDR3 is TGCAGCGTTGACGGCGGGGGAACAGATACGCAGTATTTT.

This chain connects TRBV11-2 to TRBJ1-1, with D possibly TRBD1 on 5 matching bases. CDR1 is SGHAT and CDR2 is FQNNGV in the germline V gene. Trimming shortened V by 5 bases and J by 5 bases, and 15 bases separated the two germline ends. This CDR3 is 14 amino acids long. This CDR3 reads CASSTWGEGTEAFF. The CDR3 nucleotides read TGTGCCAGCAGCACTTGGGGGGAGGGAACTGAAGCTTTCTTT.

The V and J genes are TRBV5-1 and TRBJ1-1; D uncertain. The CDR3 is made up of 15 amino acids. The V gene lost 3 bases and the J gene lost 5 bases, with 17 bases spanning the gap. Germline assignment: CDR1 SGHRS and CDR2 YFSETQ. The chain's CDR3 is CASSWRIGPETEAFF. Here the CDR3 DNA reads TGCGCCAGCAGCTGGAGGATAGGGCCGGAGACTGAAGCTTTCTTT.

The rearrangement links TRBV5-1 to TRBJ1-3, with D unclear. Trimming cost V 2 bases and J 5 bases, with 11 bases left between them. CDR3 length equals 14 residues. CDR1 is SGHRS, CDR2 YFSETQ, per germline. The CDR3 coding sequence is TGCGCCAGCAGCTTTTTTGCGGATCGAAACACCATATATTTT. It codes for CASSFFADRNTIYF.

The chain combines TRBV21-1 with TRBJ1-1; the table names TRBD1, a call not compared with the DNA. TRBV21-1 represents a pseudogene. This CDR3 spans 16 amino acids. CDR3 DNA: TGTGCCAGCAGCAAAAACACTGGACAGTTCAACACTGAAGCTTTCTTT. This translates into CASSKNTGQFNTEAFF.

This chain connects TRBV7-6 to TRBJ1-3; 9 nucleotides agree with TRBD1. Germline CDR1 reads SGHVS; CDR2 reads FNYEAQ. The J segment lost 0 bases and the V segment lost 5 bases, leaving 5 bases of the junction unmatched. The CDR3 contains 16 residues. CDR3 region: CASSPGTGSSGNTIYF. Here the CDR3 DNA reads TGTGCCAGCAGCCCCGGGACAGGGTCCTCTGGAAACACCATATATTTT. The full variable domain, completed using reference TRBV7-6 and TRBJ1-3, is GAGVSQSPRYKVTKRGQDVALRCDPISGHVSLYWYRQALGQGPEFLTYFNYEAQQDKSGLPNDRFSAERPEGSISTLTIQRTEQRDSAMYRCASSPGTGSSGNTIYFGEGSWLTVV.

The CDR3 region has the DNA TGTGCCAGCAGTGGAGGGGGAGGGGGGGGAAATGAAAAACTGTTTTTT. It yields the protein CASSGGGGGGNEKLFF. The chain is built from TRBV2 and TRBJ1-4; D perhaps matches TRBD1 (6 bases). Germline loops: CDR1 SNHLY, CDR2 FYNNEI. The V gene lost 4 bases and the J gene lost 5 bases, with 17 bases spanning the gap. The CDR3 is 16 residues long.

This chain uses TRBV7-2 with TRBJ1-3; D remains unclear. Germline CDR1 is SGHTA and CDR2 is FQGNSA. CDR3 length: 13 amino acids. Trimming took off 6 bases at V and 4 bases at J, with 10 bases between the two ends. The CDR3 loop is CASRGGWGNTIYF. CDR3 coding DNA: TGTGCCAGCAGAGGAGGGTGGGGAAACACCATATATTTT.

The rearrangement uses TRBV27 and TRBJ1-1; 7 nucleotides match TRBD1. The CDR3 has 16 amino acids. CDR1 MNHEY and CDR2 SMNVEV come from the germline V gene (reference sequence). Unmatched junction bases numbered 11, after V lost 3 bases and J lost 4 bases. CDR3 DNA sequence: TGTGCCAGCAGTTTTCGGCCCACAACAGGGGTCACTGAAGCTTTCTTT. Protein product: CASSFRPTTGVTEAFF.

This clone was observed a few times. The V gene is TRBV11-3, the J gene TRBJ2-3, with 10 bases that match TRBD2. Germline trimming cut 4 bases from V and 4 bases from J; bases unmatched to any gene: 2. Germline CDR1 is SGHNT and CDR2 is YENEEA. CDR3 size: 14 residues. The CDR3 DNA reads TGTGCCAGCAGCTCAGCGGGGGGGGCAGATACGCAGTATTTT. Protein: CASSSAGGADTQYF.

In its sample, this clone was seen once. The rearrangement joins TRBV4-1 to TRBJ2-7, with a possible D match to TRBD2 (5 bases). This CDR3 is built from 16 residues. Trimming took 0 bases from V and 2 from J, leaving 14 bases between them. CDR1 MGHRA and CDR2 YSYEKL come from the germline V gene. Here the CDR3 DNA reads TGCGCCAGCAGCCAAGATCAAGGACTGGACGCCTACGAGCAGTACTTC. This translates into CASSQDQGLDAYEQYF.

V is TRBV11-2 and J is TRBJ1-1; 7 bases agree with TRBD1. J was trimmed by 5 bases and V by 8 bases; bases with no gene match: 11. Germline V gene lookup returns CDR1 SGHAT and CDR2 FQNNGV. The CDR3 runs to 14 residues. CDR3 in DNA: TGTGCCAGCGCCGATAACAGGGGCTATACTGAAGCTTTCTTT. This codes for CASADNRGYTEAFF.

This clone has a single count. The rearrangement uses TRBV7-8 and TRBJ2-7; 10 positions agree with TRBD2. V shed 4 bases and J 6 bases; nucleotides not matched to a gene: 12. The CDR3 sequence is 16 residues long. Germline V gene sequence: CDR1 SGHVS, CDR2 FQNEAQ. In DNA, the CDR3 is TGTGCCAGCAGCTATCGTAGCGTAGCGGGGGGTCGCGAGCAGTACTTC. It yields the protein CASSYRSVAGGREQYF.